The 21 T cell receptor beta chains below come from one sample, sequenced in a study of spatial heterogeneity in lung cancer. From the 5' RACE reads, TCRdb called clonotypes with MiXCR, one entry per CDR3 protein. There are tens of thousands of distinct CDR3 sequences in the sample; around 7.3% occur only once, and roughly 7.1% lies in the top ten. Time point noted: sample taken at primary tumor resection. This specimen was PBMCs, taken at surgery. The receptor source for this set is a male donor with early-stage non-small cell lung cancer.

This clonotype was seen at least ten times. The chain links TRBV5-4 to TRBJ2-2; D remains ambiguous. This CDR3 contains 12 residues. V lost 0 bases, J lost 7 bases, and 4 bases lay in between. Per the germline V gene, CDR1 is SGHNT and CDR2 is YYREEE (reference sequence). The CDR3 region has the DNA TGTGCCAGCAGCTTGGGAGACGGGGAGCTGTTTTTT. This sequence encodes CASSLGDGELFF.

This clonotype has at least ten counts. This chain joins TRBV5-1 and TRBJ2-7; perhaps TRBD2 as D (5 bases). CDR1 and CDR2 (germline): SGHRS, YFSETQ. Deletions cut 0 bases from V and 5 bases from J, with 12 bases between. This CDR3 is built from 14 residues. CDR3 coding DNA: TGCGCCAGCAGCTTGGATCCTAGCACCGACGAGCAGTACTTC. Translated: CASSLDPSTDEQYF.

This clonotype showed up many times. The chain couples TRBV20-1 to TRBJ2-7; a possible D gene is TRBD1 (6 bases). Trimming took 6 bases from V and 4 from J, leaving 13 bases between them. This CDR3 is built from 12 residues. Germline V lookup: CDR1 DFQATT, CDR2 SNEGSKA (reference sequence). Written as DNA, the CDR3 is TGCAGTGCCCCTACCGACAGGTACGAGCAGTACTTC. Its protein product is CSAPTDRYEQYF.

This clonotype was recorded at least ten times. This rearrangement joins TRBV12-3 or TRBV12-4 to TRBJ1-1; a weak D match, TRBD1 (5 bases). The CDR3 runs to 13 residues. The germline V and J ends were trimmed by 2 bases and 8 bases, with 12 bases remaining between them. The CDR3 bases are TGTGCCAGCAGTTTACTCGGGGGAGGGGAAGCTTTCTTT. It specifies CASSLLGGGEAFF.

This clonotype was seen repeatedly, ten times or more. Relative to the germline gene, one junction end is altered; a read error may explain this. This sequence joins TRBV29-1 and TRBJ2-1, with 14 bases that match TRBD2. The CDR3 loop spans 12 amino acids. Germline CDR1 SQVTM, CDR2 ANQGSEA. CDR3 protein: CSAGTSGSGTAF. The CDR3 DNA reads TGCAGCGCCGGGACTAGCGGGAGTGGCACTGCCTTC.

This clonotype was observed at least ten times. The rearrangement links TRBV14 to TRBJ2-7, with a possible D match to TRBD1 (6 bases). Germline V gives CDR1 SGHDN, CDR2 FVKESK. The V and J ends lost 6 bases and 0 bases respectively, with 12 bases between them. CDR3 length: 14 amino acids. The DNA for the CDR3 is TGTGCCAGCAGACAAACAGGGAGCTCCTACGAGCAGTACTTC. Encoded protein: CASRQTGSSYEQYF.

The chain combines TRBV6-6 with TRBJ1-5; 7 bases are a match to TRBD1. The CDR3 totals 14 residues. Germline CDR1 MNHNY, CDR2 SVGAGI (reference sequence). Trimming removed 9 bases from V and 7 bases from J; junction bases left unmatched: 12. Here the CDR3 reads CASRKLDREQPQHF. CDR3 DNA: TGTGCCAGTAGGAAACTTGACAGGGAACAGCCCCAGCATTTT.

The J gene is TRBJ2-1, the V gene TRBV28, with 9 bases that match TRBD1. The CDR3 loop spans 13 amino acids. Germline-derived CDR1 and CDR2 are MDHEN and SYDVKM. The J segment lost 15 bases and the V segment lost 2 bases, leaving 8 bases of the junction unmatched. The CDR3 coding sequence is TGTGCCAGCAGTTTAGGGCCGACAGGGGGAGCGTTCTTC. Residues: CASSLGPTGGAFF.

V gene TRBV7-9 combines with J gene TRBJ2-3; D gene ambiguous. The germline V gene has CDR1 SEHNR and CDR2 FQNEAQ (reference sequence). V shed 3 bases and J shed 0 bases, with 7 bases lying between them. This CDR3 has 14 residues. CDR3 loop: CASSFRGSTDTQYF. As DNA, the CDR3 is TGTGCCAGCAGCTTCCGTGGGAGCACAGATACGCAGTATTTT.

This clonotype was counted at least ten times. The chain is built from TRBV7-9 and TRBJ2-1; either TRBD1 or TRBD2 may supply D (5 bases each). This CDR3 has 14 amino acids. Trimming removed 5 bases at V and 5 bases at J, with 13 bases between. Germline V lookup: CDR1 SEHNR, CDR2 FQNEAQ (reference sequence). Here the CDR3 reads CASSQPGPHNEQFF. The DNA of the CDR3 is TGTGCCAGCAGCCAACCGGGACCGCACAATGAGCAGTTCTTC. Full variable domain (outside the CDR3, taken from reference TRBV7-9 and TRBJ2-1): DTGVSQNPRHKITKRGQNVTFRCDPISEHNRLYWYRQTLGQGPEFLTYFQNEAQLEKSRLLSDRFSAERPKGSFSTLEIQRTEQGDSAMYLCASSQPGPHNEQFFGPGTRLTVL.

This clonotype came up many times. The chain recombines TRBV7-9 with TRBJ2-1, with D maybe TRBD2 (5 bases). V lost 4 bases to trimming and J lost 16 bases, with 17 bases between them. CDR1 is SEHNR, CDR2 FQNEAQ, per germline (reference sequence). The CDR3 is 12 amino acids. The CDR3 here is CASSYLGSGGFF. DNA of the CDR3: TGTGCCAGCAGCTATCTAGGAAGTGGAGGATTCTTC.

This clonotype turned up a few times. Here the CDR3 DNA reads TGCGCCAGCAGCCCCTGGACAGGGGGCTCAGGGGAGCTGTTTTTT. It yields the protein CASSPWTGGSGELFF. The chain links TRBV5-1 to TRBJ2-2, with 11 bases identical to TRBD1. CDR3 length: 15 amino acids. Germline V gene lookup returns CDR1 SGHRS and CDR2 YFSETQ. Trimming removed 4 bases from V and 8 bases from J; junction bases left unmatched: 7.

In this sample, this clonotype turned up a few times. This chain connects TRBV11-3 to TRBJ2-3; TRBD2 agrees at 11 bases. CDR1 SGHNT and CDR2 YENEEA come from the germline V gene. CDR3 length: 18 residues. The J segment lost 2 bases and the V segment lost 2 bases, leaving 9 bases of the junction unmatched. The CDR3, as DNA: TGTGCCAGCAGCTTAATAATCGGGACTAGCGGACTCACAGATACGCAGTATTTT. It yields the protein CASSLIIGTSGLTDTQYF.

The gene calls are TRBV11-2 and TRBJ2-3; D possibly corresponds to TRBD2 (6 bases). CDR1 is SGHAT, CDR2 FQNNGV, per germline. The length of the CDR3 is 15 residues. Trimming took off 1 base at V and 2 bases at J, with 10 bases between the two ends. The CDR3 loop reads CASSLVAGPTDTQYF. The DNA for the CDR3 is TGTGCCAGCAGCTTAGTGGCGGGGCCCACAGATACGCAGTATTTT.

The chain couples TRBV27 to TRBJ2-3; the D is unclear. V gave up 3 bases and J gave up 8 bases, with 9 bases separating them. The CDR3 is 12 residues long. CDR1 is MNHEY, CDR2 SMNVEV, per germline (reference sequence). The CDR3 region is CASSFSFGTQYF. The CDR3 DNA reads as TGTGCCAGCAGTTTTAGTTTCGGTACGCAGTATTTT.

The V gene is TRBV27, the J gene TRBJ2-1; 9 bases match TRBD1. Germline-derived CDR1 and CDR2 are MNHEY and SMNVEV (reference sequence). The CDR3 runs 18 residues. V shed 5 bases, J shed 4 bases, and the junction held 15 bases outside the gene matches. The CDR3 loop is CASSNLGGQGASYNEQFF. In nucleotides, the CDR3 is TGTGCCAGCAGTAATTTAGGGGGACAGGGAGCCAGTTACAATGAGCAGTTCTTC.

This clonotype was detected a few times. This chain uses TRBV12-5 with TRBJ2-2; 8 bases are shared with TRBD1. Germline V gene data show CDR1 as LGHNT and CDR2 as FRNRAP. This CDR3 comprises 14 residues. The V and J ends lost 5 bases and 6 bases, in that order; junction bases with no gene match: 5. CDR3 in amino acids: CASGDRGDAGELFF. The CDR3 coding sequence is TGTGCTAGTGGTGACAGGGGAGACGCCGGGGAGCTGTTTTTT.

The table lists this clonotype with a few counts. The chain has TRBV7-2 and TRBJ2-7; D is perhaps TRBD2 (6 bases). Trimming removed 5 bases from V and 3 bases from J, with 14 bases in between. Germline values: CDR1 SGHTA, CDR2 FQGNSA. The length of the CDR3 is 14 residues. This CDR3 reads CASSAGLPNYEQYF. CDR3 DNA sequence: TGTGCCAGCAGCGCGGGACTGCCAAACTACGAGCAGTACTTC.

Concerning this clonotype: Possible read error: a much larger clone is one base away. The J gene is TRBJ2-3, the V gene TRBV5-4, with TRBD2 matching over 13 bases. CDR3 length: 18 amino acids. Germline assignment: CDR1 SGHNT and CDR2 YYREEE (reference sequence). Here the CDR3 reads CVSSSRLAGGLGTDTQYF. Here the CDR3 DNA reads TGTGTCAGCAGCTCGCGACTAGCGGGAGGCCTAGGCACAGATACGCAGTATTTT.

This clonotype was counted many times. The J gene is TRBJ1-2, the V gene TRBV20-1; TRBD1 aligns across 9 bases. This CDR3 is 14 amino acids long. In germline, CDR1 is DFQATT, CDR2 SNEGSKA (reference sequence). J was trimmed by 3 bases and V by 1 base; bases with no gene match: 3. The CDR3 DNA is TGCAGTGCTAGAGTTCGGGACAGGGACTATGGCTACACCTTC. As protein: CSARVRDRDYGYTF.

The rearrangement uses TRBV7-9 and TRBJ1-1; tentatively, D is TRBD1 (6 bases). Germline CDR1 and CDR2: SEHNR and FQNEAQ (reference sequence). Trimming stripped 1 base from V and 12 bases from J, with 15 bases between. The CDR3 consists of 13 residues. CDR3 coding DNA: TGTGCCAGCAGCTTAGGAGAAGGGGGACGGCCTTTCTTT. This gives the protein CASSLGEGGRPFF.